This T cell receptor (beta chain) came from a study of early T cells in non-severe SARS-CoV-2 infection. On the study more broadly: Bulk RNA isolated from unsorted whole blood underwent sequencing; chains were not paired.

There are a few counts of this clonotype. Individually, cDNA molecules had unique molecular identifiers attached to them. TCRdb redid the calling of the 5' RACE reads with MiXCR, one entry per CDR3 protein. Of tens of thousands of distinct CDR3 sequences listed, 4.7% are singletons. The CDR3 has 14 residues. CDR1 and CDR2 (germline): SNHLY, FYNNEI. Trimming removed 5 bases at V and 4 bases at J, with 12 bases between. The V and J genes are TRBV2 and TRBJ1-5; possibly TRBD1 for D (6 bases). This sequence originates from an adult who was a healthcare worker with PCR-confirmed SARS-CoV-2 infection or an uninfected control (not recorded which). Sequenced sample: whole blood. The CDR3 region is CASSRDQGNQPQHF. DNA of the CDR3: TGTGCCAGCAGTAGGGACCAGGGGAATCAGCCCCAGCATTTT. The variable domain in full, completed from reference TRBV2 and TRBJ1-5, reads EPEVTQTPSHQVTQMGQEVILRCVPISNHLYFYWYRQILGQKVEFLVSFYNNEISEKSEIFDDQFSVERPDGSNFTLKIRSTKLEDSAMYFCASSRDQGNQPQHFGDGTRLSIL.